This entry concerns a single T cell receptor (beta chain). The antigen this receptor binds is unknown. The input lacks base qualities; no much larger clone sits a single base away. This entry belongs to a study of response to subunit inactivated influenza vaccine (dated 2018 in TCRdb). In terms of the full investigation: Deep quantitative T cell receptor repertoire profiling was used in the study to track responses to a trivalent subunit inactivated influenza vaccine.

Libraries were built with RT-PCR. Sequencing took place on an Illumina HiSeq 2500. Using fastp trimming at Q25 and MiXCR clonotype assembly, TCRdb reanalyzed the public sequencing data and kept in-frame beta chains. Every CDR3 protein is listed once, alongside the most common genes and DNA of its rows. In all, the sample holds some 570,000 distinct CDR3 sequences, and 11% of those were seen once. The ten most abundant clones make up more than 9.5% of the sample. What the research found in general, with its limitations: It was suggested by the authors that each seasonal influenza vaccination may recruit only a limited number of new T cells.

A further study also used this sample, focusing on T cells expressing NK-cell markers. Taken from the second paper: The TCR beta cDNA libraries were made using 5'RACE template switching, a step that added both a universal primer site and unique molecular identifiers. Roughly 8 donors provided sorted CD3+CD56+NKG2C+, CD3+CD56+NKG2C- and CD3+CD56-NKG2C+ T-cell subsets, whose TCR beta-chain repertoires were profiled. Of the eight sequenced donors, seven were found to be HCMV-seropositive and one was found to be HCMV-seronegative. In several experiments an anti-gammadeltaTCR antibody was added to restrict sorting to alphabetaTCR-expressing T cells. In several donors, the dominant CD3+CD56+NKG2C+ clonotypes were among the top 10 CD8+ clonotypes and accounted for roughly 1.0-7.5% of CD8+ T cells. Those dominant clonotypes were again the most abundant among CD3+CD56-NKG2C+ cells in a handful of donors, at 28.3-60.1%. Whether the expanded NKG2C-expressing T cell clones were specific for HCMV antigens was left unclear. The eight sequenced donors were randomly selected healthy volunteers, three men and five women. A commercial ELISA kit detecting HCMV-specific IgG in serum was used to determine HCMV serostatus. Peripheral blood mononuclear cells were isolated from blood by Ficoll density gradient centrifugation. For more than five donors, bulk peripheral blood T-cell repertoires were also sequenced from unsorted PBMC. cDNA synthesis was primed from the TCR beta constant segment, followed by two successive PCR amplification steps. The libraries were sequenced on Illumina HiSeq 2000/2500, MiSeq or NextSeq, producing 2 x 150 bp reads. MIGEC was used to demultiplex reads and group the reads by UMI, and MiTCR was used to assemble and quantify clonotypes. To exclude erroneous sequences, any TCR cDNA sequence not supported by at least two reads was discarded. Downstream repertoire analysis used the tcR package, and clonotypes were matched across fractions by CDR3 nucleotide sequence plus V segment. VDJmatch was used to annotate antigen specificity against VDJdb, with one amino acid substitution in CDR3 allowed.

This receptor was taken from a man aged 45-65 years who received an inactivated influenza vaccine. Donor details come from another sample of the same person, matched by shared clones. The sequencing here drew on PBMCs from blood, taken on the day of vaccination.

CDR3 region: CASSGEQVTYNTQYF. The nucleotide sequence is given as TGTGCCAGCAGTGGAGAGCAGGTCACTTACAATACGCAGTATTTT. The rearrangement joined TRBV2 to TRBJ2-3, with no reliable assignment of the D segment. Per the germline V gene, SNHLY is the CDR1 and FYNNEI is the CDR2. The junction carries 18 bases between V and J, which are trimmed by 4 bases and 7 bases respectively. CDR3 length: 15 amino acids, cysteine to phenylalanine. The kept DNA is CDR3 alone, 45 bases in frame from the first base.